This TCR beta chain is from a study of blood T cell repertoires in COVID-19. TCRdb's copy holds only in-frame clones and misses some; the assay was immunoSEQ multiplex PCR. The sample has about 25,000 clones; approximately 79% are singletons. This clone was detected only once. This CDR3 is built from 13 residues. Losses at the gene ends were 5 bases for V and 9 bases for J; bases not matched to a gene: 6. The germline V gene has CDR1 MRHNA and CDR2 SNTAGT. The chain combines TRBV6-4 with TRBJ2-1; 8 positions agree with TRBD2. The sample was peripheral blood. The clonotype was recovered from a man older than 75 with active or convalescent COVID-19. CDR3 nucleotides: TGTGCCAGCAGTTCGCGGGGGGCGAGTGAGCAGTTCTTC. Encoded protein: CASSSRGASEQFF.